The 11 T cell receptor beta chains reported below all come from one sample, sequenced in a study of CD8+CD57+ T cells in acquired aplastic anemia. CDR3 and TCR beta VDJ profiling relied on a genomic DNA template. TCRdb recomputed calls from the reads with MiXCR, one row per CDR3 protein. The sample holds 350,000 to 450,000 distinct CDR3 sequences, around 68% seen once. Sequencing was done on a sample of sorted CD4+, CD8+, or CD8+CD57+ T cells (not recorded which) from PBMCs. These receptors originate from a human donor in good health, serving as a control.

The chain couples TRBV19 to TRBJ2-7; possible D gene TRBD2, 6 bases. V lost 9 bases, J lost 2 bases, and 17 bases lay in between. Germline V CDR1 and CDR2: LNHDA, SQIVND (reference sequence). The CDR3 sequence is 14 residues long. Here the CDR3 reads CASSPRDLPYEQYF. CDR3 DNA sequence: TGTGCCAGCAGCCCCCGGGACTTACCCTACGAGCAGTACTTC.

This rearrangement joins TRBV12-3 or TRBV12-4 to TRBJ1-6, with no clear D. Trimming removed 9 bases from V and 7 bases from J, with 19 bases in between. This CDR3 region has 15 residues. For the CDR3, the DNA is TGTGCCAGTCGCACCGCTGACGGAACGAATTCACCCCTCCACTTT. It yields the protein CASRTADGTNSPLHF.

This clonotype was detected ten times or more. CDR3 in amino acids: CSAREGSGGGYEQYF. The CDR3 bases are TGCAGTGCTAGAGAGGGTAGCGGAGGGGGCTACGAGCAGTACTTC. The chain combines TRBV20-1 with TRBJ2-7; D possibly uses TRBD1 or TRBD2 (6 bases each). Germline V gives CDR1 DFQATT, CDR2 SNEGSKA (reference sequence). CDR3 size: 15 residues. V dropped 0 bases and J dropped 3 bases, with 15 bases sitting between them.

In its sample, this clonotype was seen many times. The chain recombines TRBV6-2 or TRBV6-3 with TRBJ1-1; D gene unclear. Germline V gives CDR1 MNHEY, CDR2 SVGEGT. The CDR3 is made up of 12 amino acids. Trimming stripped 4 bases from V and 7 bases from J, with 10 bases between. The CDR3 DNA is TGTGCCAGCAGTTCGAGGACGGGTGAAGCTTTCTTT. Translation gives CASSSRTGEAFF.

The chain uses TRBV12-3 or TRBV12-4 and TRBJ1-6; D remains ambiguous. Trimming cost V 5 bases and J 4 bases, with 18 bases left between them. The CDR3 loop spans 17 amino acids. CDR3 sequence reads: CASSPEARLSYNSPLHF. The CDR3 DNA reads TGTGCCAGCAGTCCGGAGGCCAGGCTATCGTATAATTCACCCCTCCACTTT.

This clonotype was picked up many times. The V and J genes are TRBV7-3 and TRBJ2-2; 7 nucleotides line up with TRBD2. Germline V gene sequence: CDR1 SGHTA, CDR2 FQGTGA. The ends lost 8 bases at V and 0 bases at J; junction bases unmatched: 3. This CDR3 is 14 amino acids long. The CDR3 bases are TGTGCCAGCGGGAGGGGATCGAACACCGGGGAGCTGTTTTTT. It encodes CASGRGSNTGELFF.

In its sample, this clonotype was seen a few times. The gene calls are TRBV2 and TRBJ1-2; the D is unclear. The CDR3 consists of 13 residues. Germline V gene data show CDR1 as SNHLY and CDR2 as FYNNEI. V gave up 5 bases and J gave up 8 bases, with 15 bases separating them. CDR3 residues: CASSHPRSRGYTF. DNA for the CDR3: TGTGCCAGCAGTCACCCCCGGAGTCGGGGCTACACCTTC.

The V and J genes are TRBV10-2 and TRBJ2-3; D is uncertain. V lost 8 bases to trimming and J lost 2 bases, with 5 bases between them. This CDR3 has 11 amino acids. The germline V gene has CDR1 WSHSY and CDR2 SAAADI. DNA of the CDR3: TGCGCCAGCCAACCCACAGATACGCAGTATTTT. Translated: CASQPTDTQYF.

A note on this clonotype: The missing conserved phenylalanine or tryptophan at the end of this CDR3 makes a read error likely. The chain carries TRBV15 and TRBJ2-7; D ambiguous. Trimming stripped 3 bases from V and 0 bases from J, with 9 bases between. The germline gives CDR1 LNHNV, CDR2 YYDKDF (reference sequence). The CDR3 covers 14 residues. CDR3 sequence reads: CATSRDGGSYEQYS. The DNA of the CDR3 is TGTGCCACCAGCAGGGACGGCGGCTCCTACGAGCAGTACTCC.

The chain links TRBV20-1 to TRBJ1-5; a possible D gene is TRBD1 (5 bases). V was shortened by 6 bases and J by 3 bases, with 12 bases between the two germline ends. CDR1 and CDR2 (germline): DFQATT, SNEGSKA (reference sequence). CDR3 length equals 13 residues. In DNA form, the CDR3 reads TGCAGTGCGATAGAACAGGACAATCAGCCCCAGCATTTT. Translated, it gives CSAIEQDNQPQHF.

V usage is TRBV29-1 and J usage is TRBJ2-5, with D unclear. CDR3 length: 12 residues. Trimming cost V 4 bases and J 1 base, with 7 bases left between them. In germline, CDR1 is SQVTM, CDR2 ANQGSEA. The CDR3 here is CSVGRPQETQYF. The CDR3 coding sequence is TGCAGCGTTGGACGCCCCCAAGAGACCCAGTACTTC.